This TCR beta chain came from a study of T cell repertoires in cytomegalovirus infection (dated by TCRdb to the late 2010s). Describing the broader study: The peptide stimulations were aimed at well-studied HLA-B-restricted epitopes as well as recently identified HLA-C-restricted CMV epitopes, whose presentation resists viral immunomodulation. The HLA type of each donor mattered for the analysis, because public TCR beta signatures pointed to carriage of CMV infection along with the matching HLA type. Here is what the overall study found, with its caveats: In both this cohort and an independent cohort of some 380 donors, the cumulative frequency of public TCR beta family members distinguished carriers of CMV infection plus the relevant HLA type. The ex vivo response was dominated by HLA-C-restricted CMV-specific TCR beta clonotypes, which also provided the single most frequent clonotype in two of eight donors.

The CDR3 starts with the cysteine, ends with the phenylalanine, and has 13 residues. Of all the DNA, just the CDR3 is kept, 39 bases in frame from base 1. CDR1 is given as SGHRS and CDR2 as YFSETQ, both from the germline V gene. Deletion took 1 base off V and 0 bases off J, with a span of 2 bases between the germline ends. This clonotype has more than one count but fewer than ten. It has no known antigen specificity. No base-level quality is on record; no much larger clone is a single base apart. The instrument was an Illumina HiSeq 1500. TCRdb's own reprocessing of the public reads used fastp at Q25 and MiXCR and kept productive beta chains. Rows matching on CDR3 protein sequence are summarized as one entry with the most common DNA and genes. The sample has about half a million distinct CDR3 sequences on record, around 30% of them singletons. The ten most abundant clones make up 17% of the sample. The treatment or condition label, read with the paper, signifies: in vitro stimulation with specific CMV peptide epitopes to enrich CMV-specific T cells.

The receptor's source is a human donor in good health (CMV status not recorded). Some clones in this sample may be carry-over from other donors' samples. Material: cultured PBMCs, obtained from culture after CMV antigen stimulation. The rearranged chain carries TRBV5-1 and TRBJ2-1, with no confident D gene call. The DNA sequence is as follows: TGCGCCAGCAGCTTGTTCTCCTACAATGAGCAGTTCTTC. It is translated as CASSLFSYNEQFF.